These 31 T cell receptor beta chains originate from one sample sequenced in a study of response to subunit inactivated influenza vaccine. Via MiXCR, TCRdb re-called the RT-PCR reads, giving one row per CDR3 protein. The sample has fewer than 800,000 distinct CDR3 sequences, approximately 14% seen once. Sequencing was performed on PBMCs from blood, taken about 12 days after vaccination. These receptors were collected from a man between 45 and 60 years old who received an inactivated influenza vaccine.

The chain is built from TRBV28 and TRBJ1-4; 7 nucleotides match TRBD1. V gave up 5 bases and J gave up 11 bases; unmatched junction bases: 5. The germline CDR1 and CDR2 sequences are MDHEN and SYDVKM. The CDR3 runs to 12 residues. The CDR3 here is CASSPGTVKLFF. CDR3 DNA: TGTGCCAGCAGTCCCGGGACAGTCAAACTGTTTTTT. Supplemented by reference TRBV28 and TRBJ1-4, the full variable domain reads DVKVTQSSRYLVKRTGEKVFLECVQDMDHENMFWYRQDPGLGLRLIYFSYDVKMKEKGDIPEGYSVSREKKERFSLILESASTNQTSMYLCASSPGTVKLFFGSGTQLSVL.

To note about this clonotype: One end of the junction is discordant with germline, which a read error may explain. The CDR3 protein is CAISPGLLNEQFF. Here the CDR3 DNA reads TGTGCCATCAGCCCTGGGCTTCTGAACGAGCAGTTCTTC. V gene TRBV5-5 combines with J gene TRBJ2-1; the D is unclear. The CDR3 sequence is 13 residues long. CDR1 is SGHKS, CDR2 YYEKEE, per germline (reference sequence). The full variable domain, its missing parts supplied by reference TRBV5-5 and TRBJ2-1, is DAGVTQSPTHLIKTRGQQVTLRCSPISGHKSVSWYQQVLGQGPQFIFQYYEKEERGRGNFPDRFSARQFPNYSSELNVNALLLGDSALYLCAISPGLLNEQFFGPGTRLTVL.

This clonotype was detected only a few times. This chain connects TRBV4-2 to TRBJ2-5; TRBD2 matches 12 bases. CDR1 is LGHNA, CDR2 YNFKEQ, per germline. This CDR3 has 15 amino acids. V shed 4 bases and J 5 bases; nucleotides not matched to a gene: 5. The CDR3 loop reads CASSPTSGSRETQYF. The CDR3 DNA reads as TGTGCCAGCAGCCCGACTAGCGGGAGTAGGGAGACCCAGTACTTC.

As DNA, the CDR3 is TGTGCCAGCAGTTCGCCCGGGACAGGGCAATACTTC. It is translated as CASSSPGTGQYF. The V and J genes are TRBV6-2 or TRBV6-3 and TRBJ2-7, with 9 bases identical to TRBD1. CDR3 length equals 12 residues. V lost 4 bases and J lost 13; bases outside the gene matches: 8. Germline assignment: CDR1 MNHEY and CDR2 SVGEGT.

This clonotype was seen more than once but under ten times. This rearrangement joins TRBV4-3 to TRBJ2-1, with D possibly TRBD2 on 6 matching bases. The V gene lost 0 bases and the J gene lost 3 bases, with 12 bases spanning the gap. CDR1 and CDR2 from the germline V gene are LGHNA and YSLEER. CDR3 length: 16 amino acids. In DNA, the CDR3 is TGCGCCAGCAGCCAAGATTTAGGACTATACTACAATGAGCAGTTCTTC. Translation: CASSQDLGLYYNEQFF.

This clonotype was detected a few times. The chain couples TRBV5-1 to TRBJ1-2, with D unresolved. V was cut by 0 bases and J by 4 bases, with 19 bases left in between. Germline V lookup: CDR1 SGHRS, CDR2 YFSETQ. This CDR3 comprises 17 residues. CDR3 sequence (DNA): TGCGCCAGCAGCTTGGCCGGGCCCAATGAACCAGGCTATGGCTACACCTTC. Protein product: CASSLAGPNEPGYGYTF. The whole variable domain, remainder taken from reference TRBV5-1 and TRBJ1-2, is KAGVTQTPRYLIKTRGQQVTLSCSPISGHRSVSWYQQTPGQGLQFLFEYFSETQRNKGNFPGRFSGRQFSNSRSEMNVSTLELGDSALYLCASSLAGPNEPGYGYTFGSGTRLTVV.

This chain uses TRBV12-3 or TRBV12-4 with TRBJ2-5; no definite D call. The CDR3 spans 13 residues. V was cut by 3 bases and J by 9 bases, with 14 bases left in between. DNA for the CDR3: TGTGCCAGCAGTTTGGGATTGTTTAAGGCCCAGTACTTC. It translates to CASSLGLFKAQYF.

The CDR3 loop is CSARDLYSSSEQYF. For the CDR3, the DNA is TGCAGTGCTAGAGATCTTTACTCCTCTAGCGAGCAGTACTTC. J is TRBJ2-7 and V is TRBV20-1; D unresolved. The CDR3 is 14 amino acids. Trimming stripped 0 bases from V and 6 bases from J, with 15 bases between. Germline CDR1 and CDR2: DFQATT and SNEGSKA (reference sequence).

The table lists this clonotype with a few counts. The chain combines TRBV15 with TRBJ2-7; 7 bases are a match to TRBD2. The V gene end was trimmed by 0 bases and the J gene end by 3 bases; junction bases not matched to a gene: 14. CDR1 and CDR2 (germline): LNHNV, YYDKDF (reference sequence). The CDR3 covers 18 residues. This chain's CDR3 is CATSRDHHGIAGFYEQYF. The CDR3, as DNA: TGTGCCACCAGCAGAGATCACCACGGGATAGCGGGCTTCTACGAGCAGTACTTC.

The chain carries TRBV12-3 or TRBV12-4 and TRBJ2-7; the D gene is possibly TRBD2 (6 bases). The CDR3 loop spans 14 amino acids. Trimming left V 6 bases short and J 8 bases short, with 20 bases between. Here the CDR3 reads CASSSRRDSEKQYF. DNA for the CDR3: TGTGCCAGCAGCTCTCGCCGGGACTCAGAAAAGCAGTACTTC.

This clonotype was counted only a few times. The chain uses TRBV5-1 and TRBJ2-2, with a weak D call TRBD1 (6 bases). There are 16 residues in the CDR3. Germline CDR1 and CDR2: SGHRS and YFSETQ. Deletions cut 1 base from V and 3 bases from J, with 13 bases between. CDR3 protein: CASSLRPSGDTGELFF. The DNA of the CDR3 is TGCGCCAGCAGCTTGAGGCCATCAGGGGACACCGGGGAGCTGTTTTTT. Drawing the rest from reference TRBV5-1 and TRBJ2-2, the complete variable domain is KAGVTQTPRYLIKTRGQQVTLSCSPISGHRSVSWYQQTPGQGLQFLFEYFSETQRNKGNFPGRFSGRQFSNSRSEMNVSTLELGDSALYLCASSLRPSGDTGELFFGEGSRLTVL.

Comment on this clonotype: One end of the junction does not line up with germline, which may come from a read error. The rearrangement links TRBV20-1 to TRBJ2-5; no firm D call. The CDR3 is 17 amino acids. The germline V gene encodes CDR1 DFQATT and CDR2 SNEGSKA (reference sequence). The CDR3 sequence is CCARDRIKAAVQETQYF. Written as DNA, the CDR3 is TGCTGTGCTAGAGATAGGATAAAGGCGGCTGTCCAAGAGACCCAGTACTTC.

The table lists this clonotype with a few counts. The V and J genes are TRBV7-2 and TRBJ1-1; D call uncertain. The germline V gene encodes CDR1 SGHTA and CDR2 FQGNSA. Deletions cut 3 bases from V and 5 bases from J, with 19 bases between. The CDR3 runs to 16 residues. As DNA, the CDR3 is TGTGCCAGCAGCTTCCCGCGGGGAGGGTATATTACTGAAGCTTTCTTT. This sequence encodes CASSFPRGGYITEAFF.

The table lists this clonotype with a few counts. J is TRBJ1-3 and V is TRBV6-1; D not certain. Germline lookup yields CDR1 MNHNS and CDR2 SASEGT. The CDR3 has 14 amino acids. The V gene lost 3 bases and the J gene lost 8 bases, with 14 bases spanning the gap. CDR3 region: CASSEWRSEDTIYF. The CDR3 DNA reads TGTGCCAGCAGTGAGTGGAGATCCGAGGACACCATATATTTT.

This clonotype was detected only a few times. The V call is TRBV6-2 or TRBV6-3, the J call TRBJ1-1; tentatively, D is TRBD1 (6 bases). Trimming stripped 6 bases from V and 1 base from J, with 15 bases between. Germline lookup yields CDR1 MNHEY and CDR2 SVGEGT. This CDR3 has 15 amino acids. CDR3 sequence reads: CASSRSMGANTEAFF. In DNA, the CDR3 is TGTGCCAGCAGCCGTAGTATGGGGGCGAACACTGAAGCTTTCTTT.

The J gene is TRBJ1-2, the V gene TRBV6-6; 8 bases match TRBD1. The germline V gene encodes CDR1 MNHNY and CDR2 SVGAGI (reference sequence). Unmatched junction bases numbered 7, after V lost 7 bases and J lost 6 bases. The CDR3 is 13 amino acids. CDR3 sequence reads: CASKPTGEDGYTF. The CDR3 DNA reads as TGTGCCAGCAAACCGACAGGGGAAGATGGCTACACCTTC.

This chain uses TRBV20-1 with TRBJ1-1; D perhaps matches TRBD1 (5 bases). Trimming stripped 6 bases from V and 5 bases from J, with 22 bases between. Germline V gene sequence: CDR1 DFQATT, CDR2 SNEGSKA (reference sequence). The CDR3 has 15 residues. CDR3 bases: TGCAGTGCGTCGAATGGCGGGGCAGGTCTGACTGAAGCTTTCTTT. Its protein product is CSASNGGAGLTEAFF.

J is TRBJ2-7 and V is TRBV9; 11 bases match TRBD1. This CDR3 is 16 amino acids long. V trimming: 4 bases; J trimming: 1 base; junction bases outside the gene matches: 7. The germline gives CDR1 SGDLS, CDR2 YYNGEE. Here the CDR3 reads CASSPWTGGRSYEQYF. DNA of the CDR3: TGTGCCAGCAGCCCCTGGACAGGGGGCAGGTCCTACGAGCAGTACTTC.

This clonotype has just a few counts. The chain is built from TRBV4-2 and TRBJ2-7; 10 positions agree with TRBD2. CDR3 length equals 16 residues. CDR1 is LGHNA, CDR2 YNFKEQ, per germline. Trimming removed 4 bases from V and 1 base from J; junction bases left unmatched: 7. The CDR3 is CASSPLRTSGSYEQYF. CDR3 sequence (DNA): TGTGCCAGCAGCCCGCTCCGGACTAGCGGTTCCTACGAGCAGTACTTC.

This rearrangement joins TRBV7-9 to TRBJ1-1; D uncertain. The CDR3 extends over 12 amino acids. Germline V CDR1 and CDR2: SEHNR, FQNEAQ (reference sequence). Trimming removed 5 bases at V and 7 bases at J, with 11 bases between. The CDR3: CASSLVDVEAFF. DNA of the CDR3: TGTGCCAGCAGCCTAGTGGACGTTGAAGCTTTCTTT.

This clonotype was detected ten times or more. The chain combines TRBV4-2 with TRBJ2-3; 10 nucleotides align to TRBD2. This CDR3 has 18 amino acids. Germline CDR1 LGHNA, CDR2 YNFKEQ. The junction had 6 bases not matched to a gene; V was cut back by 0 bases and J by 0 bases. The CDR3 region is CASSQEASGGTSTDTQYF. CDR3 in DNA: TGTGCCAGCAGCCAAGAAGCTAGCGGGGGAACTAGCACAGATACGCAGTATTTT.

The chain combines TRBV20-1 with TRBJ2-7; D possibly corresponds to TRBD2 (6 bases). Trimming removed 6 bases at V and 7 bases at J, with 13 bases between. Germline V gives CDR1 DFQATT, CDR2 SNEGSKA (reference sequence). The CDR3 sequence is 11 residues long. CDR3 residues: CSARRGEEQYF. The CDR3 bases are TGCAGTGCCAGGCGCGGGGAAGAGCAGTACTTC.

This clonotype was seen a single time. CDR3 loop: CASRQRDNRNEQFF. CDR3 coding DNA: TGTGCCAGCAGGCAGCGGGACAATCGGAATGAGCAGTTCTTC. The rearrangement uses TRBV6-2 or TRBV6-3 and TRBJ2-1; D is possibly TRBD2 (7 bases). V was shortened by 6 bases and J by 7 bases, with 16 bases between the two germline ends. Per germline, CDR1 MNHEY and CDR2 SVGEGT. CDR3 length equals 14 residues.

At least ten counts were recorded for this clonotype. The chain links TRBV7-9 to TRBJ1-4, with D tentatively TRBD1 (5 bases). Germline V gene sequence: CDR1 SEHNR, CDR2 FQNEAQ (reference sequence). Trimming removed 0 bases from V and 7 bases from J, with 9 bases in between. This CDR3 has 14 residues. The CDR3 is CASSLAGGTEKLFF. In DNA form, the CDR3 reads TGTGCCAGCAGCTTAGCCGGCGGGACTGAAAAACTGTTTTTT.

This clonotype was picked up a small number of times. The chain links TRBV27 to TRBJ1-2; TRBD1 might be the D (6 bases). Germline loops: CDR1 MNHEY, CDR2 SMNVEV (reference sequence). V shed 1 base and J shed 8 bases, with 14 bases lying between them. The CDR3 covers 14 residues. CDR3 in DNA: TGTGCCAGCAGTTTATACGGGGGGCGTATAGGCTACACCTTC. The encoded protein is CASSLYGGRIGYTF.

This clonotype was recorded a few times. V is TRBV6-2 or TRBV6-3 and J is TRBJ2-1; TRBD1 matches at 9 bases. After removal of 7 bases from V and 5 bases from J, the junction contained 3 bases not matched to a gene. Germline values: CDR1 MNHEY, CDR2 SVGEGT. This CDR3 has 13 amino acids. The CDR3 sequence is CASKRTGDNEQFF. For the CDR3, the DNA is TGTGCCAGCAAAAGGACAGGGGACAATGAGCAGTTCTTC.

V usage is TRBV27 and J usage is TRBJ2-7, with D perhaps TRBD1 (5 bases). Germline V gene lookup returns CDR1 MNHEY and CDR2 SMNVEV (reference sequence). The V end was cut by 2 bases, the J end by 5 bases, with 13 bases between. This CDR3 is built from 14 residues. CDR3: CASSLQGSFHEQYF. CDR3 nucleotide sequence: TGTGCCAGCAGTTTACAGGGTTCTTTCCACGAGCAGTACTTC.

This clonotype was counted a single time. The chain combines TRBV3-1 with TRBJ2-1; 9 nucleotides match TRBD1. In germline, CDR1 is LGHDT, CDR2 YNNKEL (reference sequence). V dropped 6 bases and J dropped 5; count of bases not matched to a gene: 5. The CDR3 is 14 residues long. CDR3 sequence reads: CASSTGTGHNEQFF. The CDR3 DNA sequence: TGTGCCAGCAGTACCGGGACAGGGCACAATGAGCAGTTCTTC.

J is TRBJ1-2 and V is TRBV20-1; the match to TRBD1 covers 7 bases. V gave up 3 bases and J gave up 3 bases; unmatched junction bases: 4. Germline CDR1 reads DFQATT; CDR2 reads SNEGSKA (reference sequence). This CDR3 is built from 13 residues. CDR3 residues: CSASRQGDYGYTF. For the CDR3, the DNA is TGCAGTGCTAGCAGGCAGGGGGACTATGGCTACACCTTC.

V and J are TRBV4-2 and TRBJ1-2; 7 bases agree with TRBD1. The CDR3 extends over 14 amino acids. Germline loops: CDR1 LGHNA, CDR2 YNFKEQ. Germline trimming cut 6 bases from V and 4 bases from J; bases unmatched to any gene: 8. The DNA for the CDR3 is TGTGCCAGCAGTCGCCCGGACAGGATCTATGGCTACACCTTC. It yields the protein CASSRPDRIYGYTF.

The gene calls are TRBV28 and TRBJ1-1; D gene unclear. The CDR3 is 15 residues long. V gave up 7 bases and J gave up 12 bases, with 27 bases separating them. Germline loops: CDR1 MDHEN, CDR2 SYDVKM. CDR3 residues: CASNRGVWRRAETFF. As DNA, the CDR3 is TGTGCCAGCAACCGAGGCGTTTGGAGGCGAGCCGAAACTTTCTTT.